The 16 T cell receptor beta chains listed next were all sequenced from one sample in a study of beta chain features in type 1 diabetes. General study findings and limits: In all four CD4+ subsets, TCRB CDR3 length was significantly, moderately reduced in type 1 diabetes.

Their cognate antigens are unknown. Expressed TCRB transcripts were sequenced, since all the RNA that had been isolated was reverse transcribed. TCRdb keeps only in-frame clones here, not all; method: immunoSEQ multiplex PCR. The table includes approximately 170,000 clones, around 63% detected once. Sequencing was carried out using naive CD4+ T cells from blood. These receptors were obtained from a man younger than 45 with type 1 diabetes.

This clone came up a few times. The chain joins TRBV13 to TRBJ2-6, with D possibly called TRBD1 or TRBD2 (6 bases each). Germline V gene data show CDR1 as PRHDT and CDR2 as FYEKMQ (reference sequence). The CDR3 spans 17 residues. The ends were cut back, 4 bases at V and 2 bases at J, with 15 bases in the middle. This CDR3 reads CASSYRTGAPGANVLTF. The DNA of the CDR3 is TGTGCCAGCAGCTACCGGACGGGGGCCCCTGGGGCCAACGTCCTGACTTTC. The full variable domain, completed using reference TRBV13 and TRBJ2-6, is AAGVIQSPRHLIKEKRETATLKCYPIPRHDTVYWYQQGPGQDPQFLISFYEKMQSDKGSIPDRFSAQQFSDYHSELNMSSLELGDSALYFCASSYRTGAPGANVLTFGAGSRLTVL.

This sequence joins TRBV11-2 and TRBJ2-7, with D perhaps being TRBD1 or TRBD2 (6 bases each). V was shortened by 6 bases and J by 2 bases, with 11 bases between the two germline ends. Germline CDR1 and CDR2: SGHAT and FQNNGV. There are 13 residues in the CDR3. CDR3 DNA: TGTGCCAGCAGAGAAGGGGGGACCTACGAGCAGTACTTC. It translates to CASREGGTYEQYF.

The rearrangement links TRBV11-2 to TRBJ2-6; no clear D. Trimming stripped 2 bases from V and 2 bases from J, with 7 bases between. Looked up from germline, CDR1 is SGHAT and CDR2 is FQNNGV. The CDR3 totals 15 residues. The CDR3 DNA sequence: TGTGCCAGCAGCTTATTGGGCGCTGGGGCCAACGTCCTGACTTTC. Translating it yields CASSLLGAGANVLTF.

This chain links TRBV29-1 with TRBJ1-1, with D tentatively TRBD1 (5 bases). The V gene lost 3 bases and the J gene lost 5 bases, with 13 bases spanning the gap. Germline lookup yields CDR1 SQVTM and CDR2 ANQGSEA. The CDR3 runs to 13 residues. The DNA for the CDR3 is TGCAGCGTTGATCTTCCGGGGGAAACTGAAGCTTTCTTT. It yields the protein CSVDLPGETEAFF.

This clone has a handful of counts. V usage is TRBV9 and J usage is TRBJ2-3; unclear D gene. The V gene's germline CDR1 is SGDLS and CDR2 YYNGEE. Trimming removed 5 bases from V and 5 bases from J, with 6 bases in between. The CDR3 has 11 amino acids. CDR3 nucleotide sequence: TGTGCCAGCAGGGTAAGAGATACGCAGTATTTT. Its protein product is CASRVRDTQYF. Together with reference TRBV9 and TRBJ2-3, the CDR3 gives the full variable domain: DSGVTQTPKHLITATGQRVTLRCSPRSGDLSVYWYQQSLDQGLQFLIQYYNGEERAKGNILERFSAQQFPDLHSELNLSSLELGDSALYFCASRVRDTQYFGPGTRLTVL.

This chain connects TRBV20-1 to TRBJ2-5; D is unresolved. Per the germline V gene, CDR1 is DFQATT and CDR2 is SNEGSKA (reference sequence). Between the trimmed V and J ends, which lost 1 base and 7 bases, there was a span of 7 bases. The CDR3 spans 11 residues. The chain's CDR3 is CSARALGTQYF. The CDR3, as DNA: TGCAGTGCTAGAGCGTTGGGGACCCAGTACTTC.

The V and J genes are TRBV28 and TRBJ2-1, with D perhaps matching TRBD1 or TRBD2 (5 bases each). V was cut by 8 bases and J by 12 bases, with 20 bases left in between. Germline V CDR1 and CDR2: MDHEN, SYDVKM. The CDR3 runs to 13 residues. The CDR3 region is CASDPGPPQVQFF. CDR3 sequence (DNA): TGTGCCAGCGATCCGGGACCCCCACAAGTGCAGTTCTTC.

This chain links TRBV7-2 with TRBJ1-1; D unresolved. CDR1 and CDR2 (germline): SGHTA, FQGNSA. The CDR3 is 14 residues long. Trimming stripped 4 bases from V and 2 bases from J, with 11 bases between. The CDR3 here is CASSSYSANTEAFF. The CDR3 bases are TGTGCCAGCAGCTCCTATTCAGCCAACACTGAAGCTTTCTTT.

V and J are TRBV7-8 and TRBJ1-5; no clear D. Germline CDR1 and CDR2: SGHVS and FQNEAQ. Trimming cost V 2 bases and J 4 bases, with 9 bases left between them. The length of the CDR3 is 14 residues. The CDR3 DNA sequence: TGTGCCAGCAGCTTAAGTAGAGGGAATCAGCCCCAGCATTTT. Amino acids: CASSLSRGNQPQHF. Looking up the rest from reference TRBV7-8 and TRBJ1-5 gives the full variable domain: GAGVSQSPRYKVAKRGQDVALRCDPISGHVSLFWYQQALGQGPEFLTYFQNEAQLDKSGLPSDRFFAERPEGSVSTLKIQRTQQEDSAVYLCASSLSRGNQPQHFGDGTRLSIL.

The rearrangement links TRBV29-1 to TRBJ1-3, with no clear D. The CDR3 extends over 14 amino acids. CDR1 SQVTM and CDR2 ANQGSEA come from the germline V gene. Between the trimmed V and J ends, which lost 2 bases and 3 bases, there was a span of 11 bases. The CDR3 loop is CSVERELIGNTIYF. The CDR3 DNA reads as TGCAGCGTTGAAAGGGAATTAATTGGAAACACCATATATTTT.

The chain joins TRBV7-2 to TRBJ2-3; 8 bases fit TRBD1. Germline CDR1 SGHTA, CDR2 FQGNSA. This CDR3 region has 16 residues. Trimming removed 7 bases from V and 3 bases from J; junction bases left unmatched: 12. CDR3 DNA sequence: TGTGCCAGCATCCTCGGGCAGGGGGCGAATACAGATACGCAGTATTTT. This encodes CASILGQGANTDTQYF.

CDR3 sequence (DNA): TGCGCCAGCAGCTTGGGGACCGAGTCCTACAATGAGCAGTTCTTC. This sequence encodes CASSLGTESYNEQFF. This chain joins TRBV5-1 and TRBJ2-1; D ambiguous. The length of the CDR3 is 15 residues. The germline gives CDR1 SGHRS, CDR2 YFSETQ. With 0 bases removed from V and 1 base from J, the gap between germline ends came to 8 bases.

The chain carries TRBV5-1 and TRBJ2-5, with 7 bases fitting TRBD1. Germline V lookup: CDR1 SGHRS, CDR2 YFSETQ. J gave up 4 bases and V 5 bases, and 8 bases lay outside the gene matches. This CDR3 is 14 amino acids long. The DNA of the CDR3 is TGCGCCAGCAGTTTCTCGACAGGGCCAGAGACCCAGTACTTC. It specifies CASSFSTGPETQYF.

This clone was counted between two and nine times. The chain carries TRBV25-1 and TRBJ2-4; no clear D. Trimming removed 2 bases at V and 9 bases at J, with 11 bases between. Looked up from germline, CDR1 is MGHDK and CDR2 is SYGVNS. This CDR3 is 13 amino acids long. Here the CDR3 DNA reads TGTGCCAGCAGTGAACCCTATAATCGCATTCAGTACTTC. Protein sequence: CASSEPYNRIQYF.

The chain links TRBV19 to TRBJ1-5; TRBD1 matches 8 bases. Germline V gene data show CDR1 as LNHDA and CDR2 as SQIVND (reference sequence). This CDR3 region has 13 residues. V lost 8 bases and J lost 4; bases outside the gene matches: 4. In nucleotides, the CDR3 is TGTGCCAGTGGCGGGACAGGTAATCAGCCCCAGCATTTT. Translated, it gives CASGGTGNQPQHF.

The rearrangement joins TRBV9 to TRBJ2-6, with a tentative D call TRBD2 (5 bases). Germline V lookup: CDR1 SGDLS, CDR2 YYNGEE. The CDR3 contains 19 residues. V dropped 0 bases and J dropped 1 base, with 17 bases sitting between them. The CDR3 loop reads CASSVARASGLSGANVLTF. In DNA form, the CDR3 reads TGTGCCAGCAGCGTAGCTAGGGCAAGTGGACTTTCTGGGGCCAACGTCCTGACTTTC.